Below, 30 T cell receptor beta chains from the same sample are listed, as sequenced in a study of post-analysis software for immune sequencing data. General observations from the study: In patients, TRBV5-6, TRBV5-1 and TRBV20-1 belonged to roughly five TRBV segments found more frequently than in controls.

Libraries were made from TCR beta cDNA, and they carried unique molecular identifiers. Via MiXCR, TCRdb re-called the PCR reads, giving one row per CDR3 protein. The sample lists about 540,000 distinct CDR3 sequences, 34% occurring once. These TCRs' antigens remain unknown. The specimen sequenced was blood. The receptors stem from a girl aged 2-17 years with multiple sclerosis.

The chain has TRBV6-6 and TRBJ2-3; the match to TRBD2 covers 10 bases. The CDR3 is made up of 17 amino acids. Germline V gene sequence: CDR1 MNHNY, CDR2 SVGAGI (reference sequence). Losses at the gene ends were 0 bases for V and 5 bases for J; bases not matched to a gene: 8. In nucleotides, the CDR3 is TGTGCCAGCAGTTACTCAGCTAGCGGGGGCTTGGTAGATACGCAGTATTTT. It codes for CASSYSASGGLVDTQYF.

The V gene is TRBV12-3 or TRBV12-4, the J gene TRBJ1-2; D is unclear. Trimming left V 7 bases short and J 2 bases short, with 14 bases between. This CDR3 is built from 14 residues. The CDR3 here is CASKETALNYGYTF. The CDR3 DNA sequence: TGTGCCAGCAAAGAAACGGCCCTAAACTATGGCTACACCTTC.

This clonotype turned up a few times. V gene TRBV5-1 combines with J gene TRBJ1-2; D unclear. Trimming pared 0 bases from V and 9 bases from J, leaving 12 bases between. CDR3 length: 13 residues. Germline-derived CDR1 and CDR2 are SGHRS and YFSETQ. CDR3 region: CASSLVSGGSYTF. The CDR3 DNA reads TGCGCCAGCAGCTTGGTTAGCGGCGGGAGCTACACCTTC.

CDR3 coding DNA: TGTGCCAGCAGTGAATTGGCGACAGGCCTCTCTGGGGCCAACGTCCTGACTTTC. It specifies CASSELATGLSGANVLTF. The genes are TRBV25-1 and TRBJ2-6; possibly TRBD1 for D (6 bases). Germline values: CDR1 MGHDK, CDR2 SYGVNS. The CDR3 totals 18 residues. Trimming removed 1 base at V and 0 bases at J, with 13 bases between. The full variable domain, with the rest looked up from reference TRBV25-1 and TRBJ2-6, is EADIYQTPRYLVIGTGKKITLECSQTMGHDKMYWYQQDPGMELHLIHYSYGVNSTEKGDLSSESTVSRIRTEHFPLTLESARPSHTSQYLCASSELATGLSGANVLTFGAGSRLTVL.

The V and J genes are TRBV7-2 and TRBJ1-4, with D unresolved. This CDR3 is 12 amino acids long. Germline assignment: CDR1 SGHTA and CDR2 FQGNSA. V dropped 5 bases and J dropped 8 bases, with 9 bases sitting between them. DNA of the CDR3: TGTGCCAGCAGCCTAACAAAGGAAAAACTGTTTTTT. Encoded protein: CASSLTKEKLFF.

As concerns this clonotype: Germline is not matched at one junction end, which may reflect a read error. The CDR3 reads CVSSPDLPQETQYF. In DNA form, the CDR3 reads TGCGTCAGCAGCCCGGACCTGCCTCAAGAGACCCAGTACTTC. V and J are TRBV5-1 and TRBJ2-5; D gene unclear. The CDR3 is made up of 14 amino acids. Germline loops: CDR1 SGHRS, CDR2 YFSETQ.

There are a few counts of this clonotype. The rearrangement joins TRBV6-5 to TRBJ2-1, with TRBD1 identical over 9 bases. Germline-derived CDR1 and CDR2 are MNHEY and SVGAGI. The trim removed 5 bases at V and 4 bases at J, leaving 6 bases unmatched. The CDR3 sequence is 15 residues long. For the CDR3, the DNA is TGTGCCAGCAGTCCCCCGGGACAGGGTTACAATGAGCAGTTCTTC. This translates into CASSPPGQGYNEQFF.

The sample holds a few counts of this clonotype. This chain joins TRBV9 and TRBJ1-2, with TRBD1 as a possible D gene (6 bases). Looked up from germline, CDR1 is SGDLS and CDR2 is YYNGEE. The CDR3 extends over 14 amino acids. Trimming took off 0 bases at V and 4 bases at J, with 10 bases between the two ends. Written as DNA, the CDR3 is TGTGCCAGCAGCGTAGCGACAGGCTCCTATGGCTACACCTTC. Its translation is CASSVATGSYGYTF.

The CDR3 DNA sequence: TGTGCCAGCAGCATCGGGACCCGCACAGATACGCAGTATTTT. It is translated as CASSIGTRTDTQYF. V gene TRBV7-6 combines with J gene TRBJ2-3; D is tentatively TRBD1 or TRBD2 (5 bases each). Trimming left V 5 bases short and J 1 base short, with 10 bases between. This CDR3 region has 14 residues. The V gene's germline CDR1 is SGHVS and CDR2 FNYEAQ.

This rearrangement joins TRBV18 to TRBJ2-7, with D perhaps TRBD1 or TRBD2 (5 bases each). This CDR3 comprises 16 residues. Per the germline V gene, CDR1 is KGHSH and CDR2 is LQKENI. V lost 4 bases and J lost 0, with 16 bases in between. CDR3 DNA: TGTGCCAGCTCACTAAAGCCGGGACGTAGCTCCTACGAGCAGTACTTC. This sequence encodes CASSLKPGRSSYEQYF.

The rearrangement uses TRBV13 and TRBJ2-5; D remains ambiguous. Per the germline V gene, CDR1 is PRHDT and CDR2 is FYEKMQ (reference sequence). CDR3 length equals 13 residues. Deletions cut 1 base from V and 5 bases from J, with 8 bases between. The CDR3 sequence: CASSLENGETQYF. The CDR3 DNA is TGTGCCAGCAGCTTAGAGAACGGGGAGACCCAGTACTTC.

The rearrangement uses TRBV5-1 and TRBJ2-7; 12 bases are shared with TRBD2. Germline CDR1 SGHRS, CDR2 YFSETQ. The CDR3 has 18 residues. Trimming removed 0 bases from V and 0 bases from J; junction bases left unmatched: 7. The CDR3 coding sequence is TGCGCCAGCAGCTTGGAAGGACTAGCGGGATTAAGCTCCTACGAGCAGTACTTC. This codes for CASSLEGLAGLSSYEQYF. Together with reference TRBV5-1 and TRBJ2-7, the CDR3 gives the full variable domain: KAGVTQTPRYLIKTRGQQVTLSCSPISGHRSVSWYQQTPGQGLQFLFEYFSETQRNKGNFPGRFSGRQFSNSRSEMNVSTLELGDSALYLCASSLEGLAGLSSYEQYFGPGTRLTVT.

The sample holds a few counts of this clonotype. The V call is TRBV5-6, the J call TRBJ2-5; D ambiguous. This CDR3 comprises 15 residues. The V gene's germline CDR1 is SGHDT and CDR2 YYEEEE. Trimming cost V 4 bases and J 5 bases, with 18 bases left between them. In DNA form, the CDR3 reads TGTGCCAGCAGCGCAGTCCCCCGGGTCGAGGAGACCCAGTACTTC. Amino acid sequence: CASSAVPRVEETQYF.

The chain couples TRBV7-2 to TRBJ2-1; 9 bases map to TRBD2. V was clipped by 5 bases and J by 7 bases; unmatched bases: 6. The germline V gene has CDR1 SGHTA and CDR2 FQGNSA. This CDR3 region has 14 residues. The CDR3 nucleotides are TGTGCCAGCAGCCGACTAGCGGACTATAATGAGCAGTTCTTC. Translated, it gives CASSRLADYNEQFF. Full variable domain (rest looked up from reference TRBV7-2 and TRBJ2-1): GAGVSQSPSNKVTEKGKDVELRCDPISGHTALYWYRQSLGQGLEFLIYFQGNSAPDKSGLPSDRFSAERTGGSVSTLTIQRTQQEDSAVYLCASSRLADYNEQFFGPGTRLTVL.

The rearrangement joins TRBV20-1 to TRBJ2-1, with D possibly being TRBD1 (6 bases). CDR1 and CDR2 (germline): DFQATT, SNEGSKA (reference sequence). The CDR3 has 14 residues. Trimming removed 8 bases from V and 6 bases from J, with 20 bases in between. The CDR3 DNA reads TGCAGTTTGCCGGGACAACGATTTGGCAATGAGCAGTTCTTC. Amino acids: CSLPGQRFGNEQFF.

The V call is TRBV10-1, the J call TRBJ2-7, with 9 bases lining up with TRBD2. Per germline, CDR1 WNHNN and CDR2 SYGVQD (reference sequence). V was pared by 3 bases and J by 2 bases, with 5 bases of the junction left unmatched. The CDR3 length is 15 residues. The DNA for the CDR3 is TGCGCCAGCAGTGACGGGGTAGCGGGGGCCTACGAGCAGTACTTC. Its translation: CASSDGVAGAYEQYF.

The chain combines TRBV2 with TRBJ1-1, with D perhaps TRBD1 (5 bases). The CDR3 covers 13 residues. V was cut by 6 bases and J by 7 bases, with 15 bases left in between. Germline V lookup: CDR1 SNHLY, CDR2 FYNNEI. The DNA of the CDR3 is TGTGCCAGCAGACAGGATCGGGGGGTTGAAGCTTTCTTT. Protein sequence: CASRQDRGVEAFF. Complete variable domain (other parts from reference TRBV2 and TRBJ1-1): EPEVTQTPSHQVTQMGQEVILRCVPISNHLYFYWYRQILGQKVEFLVSFYNNEISEKSEIFDDQFSVERPDGSNFTLKIRSTKLEDSAMYFCASRQDRGVEAFFGQGTRLTVV.

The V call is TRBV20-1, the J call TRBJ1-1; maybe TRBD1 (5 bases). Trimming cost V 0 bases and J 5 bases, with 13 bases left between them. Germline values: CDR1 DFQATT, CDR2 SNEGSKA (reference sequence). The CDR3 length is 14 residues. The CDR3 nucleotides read TGCAGTGCTAGAGATGTGGTGAGGGGAACTGAAGCTTTCTTT. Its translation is CSARDVVRGTEAFF.

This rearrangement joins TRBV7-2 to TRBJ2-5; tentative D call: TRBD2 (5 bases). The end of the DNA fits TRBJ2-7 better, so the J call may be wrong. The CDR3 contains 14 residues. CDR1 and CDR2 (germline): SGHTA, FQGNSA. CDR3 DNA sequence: TGTGCCAGCAGCCTCCGAGGGCACAGCTACGAGCAGTACTTC. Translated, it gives CASSLRGHSYEQYF.

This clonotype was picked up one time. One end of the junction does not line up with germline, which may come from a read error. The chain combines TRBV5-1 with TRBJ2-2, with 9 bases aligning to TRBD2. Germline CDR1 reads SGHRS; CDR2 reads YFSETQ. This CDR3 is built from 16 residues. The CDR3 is CANSLATSGNTGELFF. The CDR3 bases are TGCGCCAACAGCTTGGCGACTAGCGGGAACACCGGGGAGCTGTTTTTT. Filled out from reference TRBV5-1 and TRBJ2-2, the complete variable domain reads KAGVTQTPRYLIKTRGQQVTLSCSPISGHRSVSWYQQTPGQGLQFLFEYFSETQRNKGNFPGRFSGRQFSNSRSEMNVSTLELGDSALYLCANSLATSGNTGELFFGEGSRLTVL.

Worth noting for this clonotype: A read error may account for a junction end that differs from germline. CDR3 sequence: CAGSRDGTYGYTF. The CDR3 region has the DNA TGTGCCGGCAGCCGGGACGGAACCTATGGCTACACCTTC. This rearrangement joins TRBV7-3 to TRBJ1-2; D perhaps matches TRBD1 (5 bases). The CDR3 consists of 13 residues. Germline values: CDR1 SGHTA, CDR2 FQGTGA.

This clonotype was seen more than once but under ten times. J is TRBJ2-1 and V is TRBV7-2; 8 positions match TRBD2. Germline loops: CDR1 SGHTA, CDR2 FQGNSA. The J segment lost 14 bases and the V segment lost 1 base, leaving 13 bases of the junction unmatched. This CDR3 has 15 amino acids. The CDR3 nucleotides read TGTGCCAGCAGCTTAGACCAGCGGGGGAGAGGGTTGGAGTTCTTC. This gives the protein CASSLDQRGRGLEFF.

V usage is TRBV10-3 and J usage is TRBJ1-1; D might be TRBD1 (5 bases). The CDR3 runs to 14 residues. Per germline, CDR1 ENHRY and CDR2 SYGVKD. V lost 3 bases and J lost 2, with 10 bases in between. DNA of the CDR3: TGTGCCATCAGTGACCGCGACAGAAACACTGAAGCTTTCTTT. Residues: CAISDRDRNTEAFF.

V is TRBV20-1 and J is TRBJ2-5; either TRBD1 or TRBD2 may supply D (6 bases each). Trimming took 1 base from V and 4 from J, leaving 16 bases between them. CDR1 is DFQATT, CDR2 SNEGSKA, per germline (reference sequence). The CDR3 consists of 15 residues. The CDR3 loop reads CSARVTSGAGETQYF. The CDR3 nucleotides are TGCAGTGCTAGAGTTACGTCGGGGGCTGGAGAGACCCAGTACTTC.

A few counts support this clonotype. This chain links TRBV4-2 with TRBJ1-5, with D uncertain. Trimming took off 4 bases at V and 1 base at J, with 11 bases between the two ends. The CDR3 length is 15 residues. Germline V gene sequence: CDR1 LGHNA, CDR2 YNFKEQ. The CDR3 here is CASSPQVTSNQPQHF. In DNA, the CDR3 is TGTGCCAGCAGCCCTCAGGTAACCAGCAATCAGCCCCAGCATTTT.

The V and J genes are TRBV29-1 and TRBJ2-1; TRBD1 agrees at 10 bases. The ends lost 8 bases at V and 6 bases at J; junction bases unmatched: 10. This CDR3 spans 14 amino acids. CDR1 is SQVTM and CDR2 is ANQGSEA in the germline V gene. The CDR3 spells CSLSGTGVFNEQFF. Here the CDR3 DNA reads TGCAGCCTCTCCGGGACAGGGGTTTTCAATGAGCAGTTCTTC.

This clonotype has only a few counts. The chain's CDR3 is CSASLTSLQGAQQYF. The CDR3 bases are TGCAGTGCTTCTCTAACATCTCTACAGGGGGCTCAGCAGTACTTC. The rearrangement uses TRBV20-1 and TRBJ2-7; TRBD1 aligns across 9 bases. The V and J ends lost 5 bases and 8 bases, in that order; junction bases with no gene match: 16. Germline lookup yields CDR1 DFQATT and CDR2 SNEGSKA (reference sequence). The CDR3 length is 15 residues.

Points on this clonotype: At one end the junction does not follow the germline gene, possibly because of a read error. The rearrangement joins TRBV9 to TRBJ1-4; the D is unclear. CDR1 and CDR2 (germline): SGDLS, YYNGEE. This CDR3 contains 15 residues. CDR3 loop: CASSVDPTTNAKLFF. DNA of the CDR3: TGTGCCAGCAGCGTGGACCCAACAACTAATGCAAAACTGTTTTTT.

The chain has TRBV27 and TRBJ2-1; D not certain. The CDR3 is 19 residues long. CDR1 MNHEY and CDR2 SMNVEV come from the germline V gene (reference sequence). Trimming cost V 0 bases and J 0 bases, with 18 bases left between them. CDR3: CASSLSIFRQPISYNEQFF. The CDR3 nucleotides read TGTGCCAGCAGTTTATCGATTTTTCGACAACCTATCTCCTACAATGAGCAGTTCTTC.

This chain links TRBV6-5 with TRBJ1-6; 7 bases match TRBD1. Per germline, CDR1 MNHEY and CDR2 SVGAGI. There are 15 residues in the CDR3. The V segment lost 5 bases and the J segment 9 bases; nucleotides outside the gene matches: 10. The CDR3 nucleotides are TGTGCCAGCAGTCCAAGCCGGGACAGTAGTTCACCCCTCCACTTT. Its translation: CASSPSRDSSSPLHF.